A selection of T cell receptor beta chains follows, all from one sample in a study of T cell responses to AZD1222 COVID-19 vaccine. Repertoires were generated with immunoSEQ multiplex PCR, while TCRdb's copy carries only in-frame clones and drops some. The data contain about 120,000 clones, approximately 84% of them seen just once; the ten biggest clones take up roughly a tenth. Source: peripheral blood, taken on day 0 of AZD1222 vaccination. The receptors stem from an adult in good health. CDR3s include the opening cysteine and the closing phenylalanine or tryptophan. Fields, in order: clone size, V gene, J gene, D gene, CDR3 DNA, CDR3 protein. D genes are given only for firm matches. Size values are once, few and many counts, or a class for expanded clones, and some rows have none.

clone size: -
V gene: TRBV15
J gene: TRBJ2-3
D gene: -
CDR3 DNA: TGTGCCACCAGAAACAGGGAAAATACGCAGTATTTT
CDR3 protein: CATRNRENTQYF

clone size: -
V gene: TRBV6-1
J gene: TRBJ2-7
D gene: -
CDR3 DNA: TGTGCCAGCAGTGAGTTGGGCAGGCCCTACGAGCAGTACTTC
CDR3 protein: CASSELGRPYEQYF

clone size: once
V gene: TRBV6-2/TRBV6-3
J gene: TRBJ2-7
D gene: -
CDR3 DNA: TGTGCCAGCAGTTACGCCTACGAGCAGTACTTC
CDR3 protein: CASSYAYEQYF

clone size: -
V gene: TRBV5-3
J gene: TRBJ1-2
D gene: TRBD1
CDR3 DNA: TGTGCCAGAAGCTTGGGAACCGGGACAGGGGTCGCTAACTATGGCTACACCTTC
CDR3 protein: CARSLGTGTGVANYGYTF

clone size: -
V gene: TRBV30
J gene: TRBJ2-7
D gene: -
CDR3 DNA: TGTGCCTGGACGGGGGACCGGAGTGAGCAGTACTTC
CDR3 protein: CAWTGDRSEQYF

clone size: once
V gene: TRBV28
J gene: TRBJ2-5
D gene: -
CDR3 DNA: TGTGCCAGCAGTCCGGGTTCGGGGGAGACCCAGTACTTC
CDR3 protein: CASSPGSGETQYF

clone size: -
V gene: TRBV29-1
J gene: TRBJ1-2
D gene: -
CDR3 DNA: TGCAGCGTTGTGGCTAACTATGGCTACACCTTC
CDR3 protein: CSVVANYGYTF

clone size: -
V gene: TRBV9
J gene: TRBJ2-5
D gene: TRBD2
CDR3 DNA: TGTGCCAGCAGCGTAACTAGCGGGGCGGAGACCCAGTACTTC
CDR3 protein: CASSVTSGAETQYF

clone size: -
V gene: TRBV10-1
J gene: TRBJ1-2
D gene: TRBD1
CDR3 DNA: TGCGCCAGCAGTGAGTCATGCGGACAGGGACTACACTATGGCTACACCTTC
CDR3 protein: CASSESCGQGLHYGYTF

clone size: -
V gene: TRBV10-1
J gene: TRBJ2-7
D gene: -
CDR3 DNA: TGCGCCAGCAGCCCGGGCCCACGGGACGAGCAGTACTTC
CDR3 protein: CASSPGPRDEQYF

clone size: once
V gene: TRBV25-1
J gene: TRBJ1-6
D gene: -
CDR3 DNA: TGTGCCAGCAGAGACAGTAATTCACCCCTCCACTTT
CDR3 protein: CASRDSNSPLHF

clone size: once
V gene: TRBV10-3
J gene: TRBJ2-5
D gene: TRBD2
CDR3 DNA: TGTGCCATCAGTGACCCCGCGGGACTAGCGGAGCAAGAGACCCAGTACTTC
CDR3 protein: CAISDPAGLAEQETQYF

clone size: -
V gene: TRBV18
J gene: TRBJ1-1
D gene: -
CDR3 DNA: TGTGCCAGCTCACTTACTGGGTCCACTGAAGCTTTCTTT
CDR3 protein: CASSLTGSTEAFF

clone size: once
V gene: TRBV15
J gene: TRBJ1-1
D gene: -
CDR3 DNA: TGTGCCACCAGCAGATCCATCAGGAGGGGGGCGAACACTGAAGCTTTCTTT
CDR3 protein: CATSRSIRRGANTEAFF

clone size: -
V gene: TRBV5-1
J gene: TRBJ2-1
D gene: TRBD2
CDR3 DNA: TGCGCCAGCAGCTTATCCGGGACTAGCAGCAATGAGCAGTTCTTC
CDR3 protein: CASSLSGTSSNEQFF

clone size: -
V gene: TRBV5-5
J gene: TRBJ1-2
D gene: -
CDR3 DNA: TGTGCCAGCAGCTTGATGTCAGCCCCCGGCTACACCTTC
CDR3 protein: CASSLMSAPGYTF

clone size: -
V gene: TRBV28
J gene: TRBJ1-2
D gene: -
CDR3 DNA: TGTGCCAGCAGTTTCCTTAGCAGGGGTTATGAGGGCTACACCTTC
CDR3 protein: CASSFLSRGYEGYTF

clone size: -
V gene: TRBV5-1
J gene: TRBJ2-5
D gene: TRBD1
CDR3 DNA: TGCGCCAGCAGCGCGGGGGACAGGGCAGCGGAGACCCAGTACTTC
CDR3 protein: CASSAGDRAAETQYF

clone size: -
V gene: TRBV4-2
J gene: TRBJ2-1
D gene: -
CDR3 DNA: TGTGCCAGCAGCCAAGGTCCCCAATATGAGCAGTTCTTC
CDR3 protein: CASSQGPQYEQFF

clone size: -
V gene: TRBV11-1
J gene: TRBJ2-1
D gene: TRBD2
CDR3 DNA: TGTGCCAGCAGCCCTACTAGCGGAGTCTACAATGAGCAGTTCTTC
CDR3 protein: CASSPTSGVYNEQFF

clone size: -
V gene: TRBV28
J gene: TRBJ2-5
D gene: TRBD2
CDR3 DNA: TGTGCCAGCAGTTTAACGAGCGGGGGGGCACAGACCCAGTACTTC
CDR3 protein: CASSLTSGGAQTQYF

clone size: once
V gene: TRBV18
J gene: TRBJ2-3
D gene: -
CDR3 DNA: TGTGCCAGCTCACCAGGAGGGACCCCAGATACGCAGTATTTT
CDR3 protein: CASSPGGTPDTQYF

clone size: -
V gene: TRBV3-1/TRBV3-2
J gene: TRBJ1-6
D gene: -
CDR3 DNA: TGTGCCAGCAGCGATGGACTGGGCTCACCCCTCCACTTT
CDR3 protein: CASSDGLGSPLHF

clone size: -
V gene: TRBV10-3
J gene: TRBJ2-1
D gene: TRBD2
CDR3 DNA: TGTGCCATCAGTGAGTCGGTCGGGAGGGACTACAATGAGCAGTTCTTC
CDR3 protein: CAISESVGRDYNEQFF

clone size: -
V gene: TRBV4-2
J gene: TRBJ2-7
D gene: TRBD2
CDR3 DNA: TGTGCCAGCAGCCAGGTGCTTTCGGGAGGCTACGAGCAGTACTTC
CDR3 protein: CASSQVLSGGYEQYF

clone size: -
V gene: TRBV7-2
J gene: TRBJ2-1
D gene: -
CDR3 DNA: TGTGCCAGCAGCTTAGCGGGGCCATCCTACAATGAGCAGTTCTTC
CDR3 protein: CASSLAGPSYNEQFF

clone size: -
V gene: TRBV19
J gene: TRBJ2-7
D gene: -
CDR3 DNA: TGTGCCAGTCGGAATGGAATTACCGTGGGAGAGCAGTACTTC
CDR3 protein: CASRNGITVGEQYF

clone size: -
V gene: TRBV24-1
J gene: TRBJ1-1
D gene: -
CDR3 DNA: TGTGCCACCAGTGATGGGACGGAGGGACGAACTGAAGCTTTCTTT
CDR3 protein: CATSDGTEGRTEAFF

clone size: -
V gene: TRBV7-2
J gene: TRBJ2-7
D gene: -
CDR3 DNA: TGTGCCAGCAGCTTAGTTGGGAGCGGGTCGTCCTACGAGCAGTACTTC
CDR3 protein: CASSLVGSGSSYEQYF

clone size: -
V gene: TRBV6-5
J gene: TRBJ1-1
D gene: -
CDR3 DNA: TGTGCCAGCAGTTACGGGTCGAACACTGAAGCTTTCTTT
CDR3 protein: CASSYGSNTEAFF

clone size: -
V gene: TRBV18
J gene: TRBJ2-2
D gene: TRBD1
CDR3 DNA: TGTGCCAGCTCATTCGGACAGGGGGATACCGGGGAGCTGTTTTTT
CDR3 protein: CASSFGQGDTGELFF

clone size: -
V gene: TRBV11-3
J gene: TRBJ2-6
D gene: -
CDR3 DNA: TGTGCCAGCAGCTTAGTGCGGGTCGGCTCTGGGGCCAACGTCCTGACTTTC
CDR3 protein: CASSLVRVGSGANVLTF

clone size: -
V gene: TRBV30
J gene: TRBJ1-2
D gene: -
CDR3 DNA: TGTGCCTGGAGTGCGAGTTTCGACTATGGCTACACCTTC
CDR3 protein: CAWSASFDYGYTF

clone size: -
V gene: TRBV12-3/TRBV12-4
J gene: TRBJ2-7
D gene: -
CDR3 DNA: TGTGCCAGCCAGTTTGGCTACGAGCAGTACTTC
CDR3 protein: CASQFGYEQYF

clone size: once
V gene: TRBV7-8
J gene: TRBJ2-1
D gene: TRBD2
CDR3 DNA: TGTGCCAGCACCCGAGCGGGGGGGCACTACAATGAGCAGTTCTTC
CDR3 protein: CASTRAGGHYNEQFF

clone size: few
V gene: TRBV7-2
J gene: TRBJ1-5
D gene: TRBD1
CDR3 DNA: TGTGCCAGCGGCGACAGGGATGCCAATCAGCCCCAGCATTTT
CDR3 protein: CASGDRDANQPQHF

clone size: -
V gene: TRBV7-9
J gene: TRBJ2-7
D gene: -
CDR3 DNA: TGTGCCAGCAGCTTAGTCCCCCGTAGCTACGAGCAGTACTTC
CDR3 protein: CASSLVPRSYEQYF

clone size: -
V gene: TRBV7-2
J gene: TRBJ2-4
D gene: TRBD2
CDR3 DNA: TGTGCCAGCAGCTTAGCTGCGGGAGGGCCCCAAGGAGGCATTCAGTACTTC
CDR3 protein: CASSLAAGGPQGGIQYF

clone size: once
V gene: TRBV28
J gene: TRBJ2-1
D gene: -
CDR3 DNA: TGTGCCAGCAGTATTTATGGTGACTTCTCCTACAATGAGCAGTTCTTC
CDR3 protein: CASSIYGDFSYNEQFF

clone size: -
V gene: TRBV7-2
J gene: TRBJ2-5
D gene: -
CDR3 DNA: TGTGCCAGCAGCTTAGGAGCAGGGATGAAAGAGACCCAGTACTTC
CDR3 protein: CASSLGAGMKETQYF

clone size: once
V gene: TRBV19
J gene: TRBJ2-7
D gene: TRBD2
CDR3 DNA: TGTGCCAGTAGCATAGCGGGAGGCACCTCCTACGAGCAGTACTTC
CDR3 protein: CASSIAGGTSYEQYF

clone size: -
V gene: TRBV28
J gene: TRBJ1-1
D gene: TRBD1
CDR3 DNA: TGTGCCAATCAGGGGGCTCAAGGGACTGAAGCTTTCTTT
CDR3 protein: CANQGAQGTEAFF

clone size: -
V gene: TRBV7-9
J gene: TRBJ1-1
D gene: -
CDR3 DNA: TGTGCCAGCAGCTTTCAGGGGCAAGGTGAAGCTTTCTTT
CDR3 protein: CASSFQGQGEAFF

clone size: -
V gene: TRBV6-5
J gene: TRBJ1-1
D gene: -
CDR3 DNA: TGTGCCAGCAGTTACGATGGACAGACGAAGGCTTTCTTT
CDR3 protein: CASSYDGQTKAFF